This T cell receptor (beta chain) was identified in a study of blood T cell repertoires in COVID-19 (dated by TCRdb to 2018 to 2020). At the level of the whole study: Samples from collaborators originated in the United States, Italy and Spain and spanned both the acute and convalescent phases of COVID-19. The material from the prospective study consisted of cDNA or gDNA derived from T cells, B-cell-depleted T cells, or PBMCs. Subjects who had been exposed to COVID-19, were actively infected with it, or had recovered from it provided the deeply sampled blood TCRbeta repertoires that made up the dataset. The repertoires were released in a freely available public database meant as a resource for research on the immune response to SARS-CoV-2. The samples were drawn from the first 160 participants of the ongoing ImmuneRACE study and from 1,254 subjects provided by 6 global collaborators. The sample metadata nearly always contained a de-identified subject ID, COVID-19 status, age in years and sex. Where available, HLA class I and class II types were taken from metadata supplied by the sample provider and were not determined by assay-based typing.

Results and caveats for the whole study, not just this receptor: The amount of clinical and demographic metadata varied by source and participant and was provided uncurated.

TCRbeta CDR3 regions were amplified from genomic DNA by means of the immunoSEQ Assay, a bias-controlled multiplex PCR. In the authors' own workflow: Within the assay, amplification of reference gene primers was used to estimate how many nucleated cells each sample contained. To quantify the absolute abundance of each unique TCRbeta CDR3 rearrangement, sequence reads were collapsed and filtered. For each sample, productive Simpson clonality was calculated by taking the square root of Simpson's diversity index across productive rearrangements. TCRdb took over this immuneACCESS table, retaining in-frame rearrangements with V and J assigned. Such tables are incomplete; in checked studies, under half of the missing clones stem from an unresolved V gene, and the remainder is unexplained. D and trimming come from the DNA, and the V and J calls and clone size come from that table. This sample lists about 180,000 clones; more than 75% were detected once. Roughly 8.7% of the sample is in the top ten clones.

Participants in the prospective study were aged roughly 18 to 89 years, lived in under 30 United States geographic areas, and enrolled through a virtual design. To assign participants to cohorts, the prospective study relied on clinical history that participants themselves reported in a screening survey and a study questionnaire. Recovered participants in ImmuneRACE Cohort 3 were defined as having two consecutive negative NP/OP PCR tests, clearance from a healthcare professional, or resolution of symptoms. Each participant in the prospective study had whole blood, serum and a nasopharyngeal or oropharyngeal swab collected by mobile phlebotomists. Over a 2-month period, participants in the prospective study had the option of providing additional blood draws and questionnaires. Before DNA extraction, prospective study blood samples were shipped either frozen or at room temperature. The CDR3 contains 15 residues, cysteine and phenylalanine counted. The sequence is cut down to CDR3 DNA, 45 bases in frame from base 1. Trimming accounts for 6 bases at V and 8 bases at J, while the number of junction bases matched to no gene is 12. The germline V gene supplies CDR1 MNHEY and CDR2 SVGAGI.

A word on this clone: The clone's antigen remains unknown. No base quality values were provided; no much bigger clone lies one nucleotide off.

Sequenced input: PBMCs or T cells enriched from blood (not recorded which). The source is a woman younger than 45 who had recovered from COVID-19. The V and J genes are TRBV6-5 and TRBJ1-2; 10 bases in the middle match TRBD1. The sequenced DNA is TGTGCCAGCAGAATTGACAGGGGGCCTGCTAAGGGCTACACCTTC. It translates to CASRIDRGPAKGYTF.